What follows are 19 T cell receptor beta chains derived from one specimen sequenced in a study of T cells after yellow fever vaccination. TCRdb passed the 5' RACE reads through MiXCR, listing each CDR3 protein once. The sample has tens of thousands of distinct CDR3 sequences, 5% to 6.5% seen once. The material sequenced was PBMCs, either bulk or a sorted T-cell subset (CD4+, CD8+, memory, or dextramer-sorted; not recorded which), taken on the day of the yellow fever booster vaccination. These receptors originate from a man between 18 and 29 years old who received the YFV17D yellow fever vaccine.

The table lists this clonotype with a few counts. The chain couples TRBV4-1 to TRBJ2-3, with D possibly being TRBD1 (5 bases). Per germline, CDR1 MGHRA and CDR2 YSYEKL. Trimming shortened V by 2 bases and J by 2 bases, and 11 bases separated the two germline ends. This CDR3 has 15 amino acids. CDR3 amino acids: CASSQFAGNTDTQYF. As DNA, the CDR3 is TGCGCCAGCAGCCAATTTGCAGGGAACACAGATACGCAGTATTTT.

This chain connects TRBV3-1 to TRBJ1-1, with a possible D match to TRBD1 (5 bases). This CDR3 contains 15 residues. V was shortened by 7 bases and J by 10 bases, with 25 bases between the two germline ends. Germline CDR1 and CDR2: LGHDT and YNNKEL (reference sequence). Here the CDR3 reads CASNHLDTPPRLAFF. CDR3 DNA: TGTGCCAGCAACCACCTGGACACGCCCCCAAGGTTAGCTTTCTTT.

The chain combines TRBV7-9 with TRBJ2-7, with TRBD1 matching 9 bases. This CDR3 comprises 17 residues. Per the germline V gene, CDR1 is SEHNR and CDR2 is FQNEAQ (reference sequence). With 3 bases clipped from V and 2 bases from J, the junction kept 11 bases outside the gene matches. The CDR3 protein is CASSFYTGGYHPYEQYF. In DNA form, the CDR3 reads TGTGCCAGCAGCTTCTATACAGGGGGCTACCACCCCTACGAGCAGTACTTC. Variable domain in full (rest from reference TRBV7-9 and TRBJ2-7): DTGVSQNPRHKITKRGQNVTFRCDPISEHNRLYWYRQTLGQGPEFLTYFQNEAQLEKSRLLSDRFSAERPKGSFSTLEIQRTEQGDSAMYLCASSFYTGGYHPYEQYFGPGTRLTVT.

V and J are TRBV9 and TRBJ2-3, with 7 nucleotides matching TRBD2. Losses at the gene ends were 2 bases for V and 1 base for J; bases not matched to a gene: 4. The CDR3 runs 15 residues. Germline assignment: CDR1 SGDLS and CDR2 YYNGEE. CDR3 in amino acids: CASSVFAGGTDTQYF. The CDR3 nucleotides are TGTGCCAGCAGCGTGTTTGCGGGGGGCACAGATACGCAGTATTTT.

The gene calls are TRBV7-9 and TRBJ2-7; D not certain. The CDR3 extends over 12 amino acids. Trimming cost V 6 bases and J 6 bases, with 12 bases left between them. Germline values: CDR1 SEHNR, CDR2 FQNEAQ (reference sequence). CDR3 DNA: TGTGCCAGCAGTCGTAGGACGTCCGAGCAGTACTTC. It specifies CASSRRTSEQYF.

The table lists this clonotype with many counts. This sequence joins TRBV4-1 and TRBJ1-1; D is perhaps TRBD1 (6 bases). Trimming removed 0 bases from V and 5 bases from J, with 19 bases in between. Germline V CDR1 and CDR2: MGHRA, YSYEKL. The CDR3 length is 17 residues. The CDR3 spells CASSQEGPSTGRTEAFF. The CDR3 DNA reads as TGCGCCAGCAGCCAAGAGGGCCCTAGCACAGGGCGAACTGAAGCTTTCTTT.

A few counts support this clonotype. V usage is TRBV6-6 and J usage is TRBJ1-1; no reliable D call. This CDR3 comprises 11 residues. V shed 6 bases and J shed 6 bases, with 8 bases lying between them. In germline, CDR1 is MNHNY, CDR2 SVGAGI (reference sequence). CDR3 bases: TGTGCCAGCAGCCCCCTCTCTGAAGCTTTCTTT. Protein product: CASSPLSEAFF.

This clonotype was seen at least ten times. V usage is TRBV12-3 or TRBV12-4 and J usage is TRBJ2-6; no clear D. The length of the CDR3 is 14 residues. V was trimmed by 1 base and J by 4 bases, leaving 5 bases between them. The CDR3, as DNA: TGTGCCAGCAGTTTAGAAGCAGGGGCCAACGTCCTGACTTTC. Its protein is CASSLEAGANVLTF.

The chain couples TRBV5-1 to TRBJ2-5; maybe TRBD1 (6 bases). V lost 4 bases, J lost 5 bases, and 15 bases lay in between. CDR1 and CDR2 from the germline V gene are SGHRS and YFSETQ. This CDR3 has 14 residues. CDR3: CASSPTRGWETQYF. CDR3 in DNA: TGCGCCAGCAGCCCCACCAGGGGATGGGAGACCCAGTACTTC.

This clonotype showed up many times. This rearrangement joins TRBV11-2 to TRBJ2-7, with D possibly TRBD1 on 5 matching bases. This CDR3 contains 14 residues. Trimming shortened V by 0 bases and J by 4 bases, and 10 bases separated the two germline ends. CDR1 SGHAT and CDR2 FQNNGV come from the germline V gene. The CDR3 nucleotides read TGTGCCAGCAGCTTAGATATAGGGGTTTACGAGCAGTACGTC. As protein: CASSLDIGVYEQYV.

This clonotype has a count of ten or more. V and J are TRBV29-1 and TRBJ2-5; D is possibly TRBD2 (6 bases). The germline V gene has CDR1 SQVTM and CDR2 ANQGSEA. V was shortened by 3 bases and J by 3 bases, with 11 bases between the two germline ends. This CDR3 contains 13 residues. The CDR3 DNA follows: TGCAGCGTTGACCGGGACTCAGAAGAGACCCAGTACTTC. Its protein product is CSVDRDSEETQYF.

In this sample, this clonotype turned up many times. The chain links TRBV5-1 to TRBJ2-1; 8 bases agree with TRBD1. The V segment lost 4 bases and the J segment 15 bases; nucleotides outside the gene matches: 9. There are 12 residues in the CDR3. CDR1 and CDR2 from the germline V gene are SGHRS and YFSETQ. The CDR3 loop is CASSQDRGRAFF. In DNA, the CDR3 is TGCGCCAGCAGCCAAGACAGGGGAAGGGCGTTCTTC.

This clonotype was picked up a small number of times. The V gene is TRBV5-1, the J gene TRBJ1-4, with D uncertain. Germline lookup yields CDR1 SGHRS and CDR2 YFSETQ. This CDR3 has 17 amino acids. Trimming shortened V by 4 bases and J by 2 bases, and 18 bases separated the two germline ends. The CDR3, as DNA: TGCGCCAGCAGCCCGGACCTCGGATTCTTCACTAATGAAAAACTGTTTTTT. Translating it yields CASSPDLGFFTNEKLFF.

This clonotype was recorded at least ten times. This sequence joins TRBV12-3 or TRBV12-4 and TRBJ2-3; TRBD1 might be the D (6 bases). V was trimmed by 5 bases and J by 5 bases, leaving 14 bases between them. The CDR3 extends over 14 amino acids. CDR3: CASSIVQGRDTQYF. CDR3 coding DNA: TGTGCCAGCAGTATTGTCCAGGGGAGAGATACGCAGTATTTT.

This clonotype was counted at least ten times. This rearrangement joins TRBV6-6 to TRBJ1-2; 7 bases map to TRBD1. The CDR3 loop spans 15 amino acids. The V gene end was trimmed by 6 bases and the J gene end by 6 bases; junction bases not matched to a gene: 13. In germline, CDR1 is MNHNY, CDR2 SVGAGI (reference sequence). This CDR3 is CASSLHEGQLDGYTF. As DNA, the CDR3 is TGTGCCAGCAGCTTACACGAGGGACAGTTGGATGGCTACACCTTC.

This clonotype was recorded at least ten times. This chain uses TRBV7-9 with TRBJ1-1; D is perhaps TRBD1 (5 bases). Trimming took off 6 bases at V and 5 bases at J, with 10 bases between the two ends. CDR3 length equals 12 residues. Germline loops: CDR1 SEHNR, CDR2 FQNEAQ (reference sequence). The CDR3 DNA follows: TGTGCCAGCAGGTTGGGACGGACTGAAGCTTTCTTT. Translation: CASRLGRTEAFF.

This clonotype occurred many times. This sequence joins TRBV15 and TRBJ2-5, with TRBD1 matching 7 bases. The germline V gene encodes CDR1 LNHNV and CDR2 YYDKDF (reference sequence). The trim removed 3 bases at V and 2 bases at J, leaving 3 bases unmatched. This CDR3 spans 14 amino acids. This CDR3 is CATSRTGRQETQYF. CDR3 sequence (DNA): TGTGCCACCAGCAGGACAGGGCGACAAGAGACCCAGTACTTC.

This clonotype was counted many times. The chain uses TRBV4-3 and TRBJ1-2; 7 bases match TRBD1. Per germline, CDR1 LGHNA and CDR2 YSLEER. This CDR3 comprises 16 residues. V was clipped by 0 bases and J by 4 bases; unmatched bases: 8. CDR3 in amino acids: CASSQDPRGMPYGYTF. CDR3 coding DNA: TGCGCCAGCAGCCAAGACCCCAGGGGGATGCCCTATGGCTACACCTTC.

This clonotype was counted ten times or more. This chain connects TRBV15 to TRBJ1-1, with D uncertain. From germline, CDR1 is LNHNV and CDR2 YYDKDF (reference sequence). The CDR3 runs 14 residues. V was pared by 5 bases and J by 5 bases, with 15 bases between. The CDR3 sequence is CATSPSGGFTEAFF. CDR3 nucleotides: TGTGCCACCAGCCCTTCTGGAGGGTTTACTGAAGCTTTCTTT.